The source of this T cell receptor beta chain is a study of monozygotic twins with inflammatory bowel disease. General observations from the study: IBD-affected twins scored below their healthy co-twins in TCRbeta diversity (inverse Simpson).

UMIs bearing a 6-nucleotide sample barcode were added through template switching. TCRdb processed the 5' RACE reads again and assigns one entry to each CDR3 protein, with no DNA. The sample table includes 140,000 to 150,000 distinct CDR3 sequences. CDR1 and CDR2 (germline): MGHRA, YSYEKL. This CDR3 has 16 amino acids. With respect to this clonotype: As yet, its antigen is unknown.

T cells were not sorted, and total RNA was isolated straight from whole blood. Sequenced sample: blood. The TCR sequence derives from a human donor with ulcerative colitis or Crohn's disease, or a healthy co-twin of an affected twin (not recorded which). V gene TRBV4-1 combines with J gene TRBJ1-5. The chain's CDR3 is CASSQERGREDQPQHF.